The source of this T cell receptor beta chain is a study of blood T cell repertoires in COVID-19. On the study more broadly: Material from acute and convalescent COVID-19 was sourced from the United States, Italy and Spain. Sample material is recorded as cDNA or gDNA derived from T cells, B-cell-depleted T cells, or PBMCs.

Notes on this clone: The junction differs from germline at one of its ends, possibly a read error.

In the study's own analysis: Amplified reference gene primers provided the basis for estimating nucleated cell counts. Repertoires were generated with immunoSEQ multiplex PCR, while TCRdb's copy carries only in-frame clones and drops some. That table is the source of V, J and clone size, and D and trimming were worked out from the DNA. The sample holds 90,000 to 120,000 clones, roughly four fifths seen once. Sequencing input: peripheral blood. The receptor's source is a woman in her 70s with acute or convalescent COVID-19.

CDR3 coding DNA: TGTGCCACCAGCAGAGCCGAGGGTTACTATAAATCACCCCTCCACTTT. Translating gives CATSRAEGYYKSPLHF. The V gene is TRBV15, the J gene TRBJ1-6; D unclear. The CDR3 totals 16 residues. CDR1 is LNHNV and CDR2 is YYDKDF in the germline V gene (reference sequence).